Listed below are T cell receptor beta chains from one sample, sequenced in a study of cytomegalovirus exposure and HLA in healthy donors. Sequencing used immunoSEQ multiplex PCR; TCRdb keeps in-frame clones, though not all of them. The table has around 110,000 clones, around 75% seen once. The specimen sequenced was PBMCs. These receptors were obtained from a woman between 18 and 29 years old in good health and CMV-seronegative. The CDR3 runs from the conserved cysteine through the conserved F or W. The order of the fields is J gene, V gene, clone size, D gene, CDR3 DNA, CDR3 protein. D genes are given only for firm matches. A row's size may be missing; if present it is once, few, many or a size class.

TRBJ2-1,TRBV28,once,TRBD2,TGTGCCAGCAGTCCGACCTCGGGGGGGCGATTTAGCGAGCAGTTCTTC,CASSPTSGGRFSEQFF
TRBJ2-3,TRBV6-5,NA,NA,TGTGCCAGCACGGGGGGCAGGGCAGATACGCAGTATTTT,CASTGGRADTQYF
TRBJ1-1,TRBV5-6,NA,NA,TGTGCCAGCTCCATAGACCCTATACTAAGGAACACTGAAGCTTTCTTT,CASSIDPILRNTEAFF
TRBJ1-1,TRBV6-5,NA,NA,TGTGCCAGCACTGGCGGGGGGTCGAACACTGAAGCTTTCTTT,CASTGGGSNTEAFF
TRBJ1-5,TRBV2,once,NA,TGTGCCAGCAAAGGGAGGAATCAGCCCCAGCATTTT,CASKGRNQPQHF
TRBJ2-3,TRBV7-2,NA,TRBD2,TGTGCCAGCAGCTCAACATGGACTAGCGGGGTGGGAGATACGCAGTATTTT,CASSSTWTSGVGDTQYF
TRBJ1-1,TRBV21-1,NA,NA,TGTGCCAGCAGCTCCGGGGCGACAGGGGGGATGACTGAAGCTTTCTTT,CASSSGATGGMTEAFF
TRBJ2-7,TRBV7-2,few,TRBD1,TGTGCCAGCAGCCCCGGTCAGGGGGTGGTCTACGAGCAGTACTTC,CASSPGQGVVYEQYF
TRBJ1-2,TRBV30,NA,NA,TGTGCCTGGATTCGGGGCTATGGCTACACCTTC,CAWIRGYGYTF
TRBJ1-2,TRBV5-6,once,TRBD1,TGTGCCAGCAGCCTGGGACAGAGCTATGGCTACACCTTC,CASSLGQSYGYTF
TRBJ2-5,TRBV19,NA,TRBD1,TGTGCCAGTAGTATCTCCGGACAGGTGTTGGGGAAAGAGACCCAGTACTTC,CASSISGQVLGKETQYF
TRBJ1-1,TRBV7-2,NA,TRBD1,TGTGCCAGCAGCTTAATGGGACAGGGAGGTACTGAAGCTTTCTTT,CASSLMGQGGTEAFF
TRBJ1-5,TRBV19,NA,NA,TGTGCCAGTCAGAGGCAGGGAAGTCAGCCCCAGCATTTT,CASQRQGSQPQHF
TRBJ2-3,TRBV25-1,NA,NA,TGTGCCAGCACCGAGGAGGATACGCAGTATTTT,CASTEEDTQYF
TRBJ1-1,TRBV14,few,TRBD1,TGTGCCAGCAGCCAAGTGCGGCAGGGGGCGCGGGCTTTCTTT,CASSQVRQGARAFF
TRBJ1-4,TRBV25-1,NA,NA,TGTGCCAGCAGTGAAAGGCTACAGAGTAATGAAAAACTGTTTTTT,CASSERLQSNEKLFF
TRBJ1-5,TRBV28,NA,TRBD1,TGTGCCAGCAGTTTACCGACAGGGGGGGAACAGCCCCAGCATTTT,CASSLPTGGEQPQHF
TRBJ2-3,TRBV5-1,NA,TRBD2,TGCGCCAGCAGCCCGGATCCTCGCGGGGGAGGTCCAGATACGCAGTATTTT,CASSPDPRGGGPDTQYF
TRBJ1-2,TRBV27,few,TRBD1,TGTGCCAGCAGTTTCCTCGGACAGGCTAGCTATGGCTACACCTTC,CASSFLGQASYGYTF
TRBJ2-7,TRBV18,NA,TRBD1,TGTGCCAGCTCACCGTCGTCAGGGGGAAGGTACGAGCAGTACTTC,CASSPSSGGRYEQYF
TRBJ2-7,TRBV4-2,NA,TRBD1,TGTGCCAGCAGCCTTCAGCCGACAGGGGGCTTTGACGAGCAGTACTTC,CASSLQPTGGFDEQYF
TRBJ2-3,TRBV6-5,NA,NA,TGTGCCAGCAGCGGCAGGGTCACAGATACGCAGTATTTT,CASSGRVTDTQYF
TRBJ1-6,TRBV2,NA,TRBD1,TGTGCCAGCAGTGAAAGGGCAGGGGGATTTAATTCACCCCTCCACTTT,CASSERAGGFNSPLHF
TRBJ2-3,TRBV9,NA,NA,TGTGCCAGCAGCGTAGATCCCCTCGGGGAGCTCAGAGGATCTGGGCAGTATTTT,CASSVDPLGELRGSGQYF
TRBJ1-4,TRBV6-5,NA,NA,TGTGCCAGCAGGAGGGTACCGGGGACTAATGAAAAACTGTTTTTT,CASRRVPGTNEKLFF
TRBJ1-2,TRBV5-5,NA,NA,TGTGCCAGCAGCCTAATCCGGGACATATCCTATGGCTACACCTTC,CASSLIRDISYGYTF
TRBJ1-1,TRBV28,few,NA,TGTGCCAGCAGTTACGATGCGGGGGTGAACACTGAAGCTTTCTTT,CASSYDAGVNTEAFF
TRBJ2-3,TRBV5-1,NA,TRBD1,TGCGCCAGCAGCTTCGGACAGGGGAAAGATACGCAGTATTTT,CASSFGQGKDTQYF
TRBJ1-1,TRBV6-5,NA,NA,TGTGCCAGCAGTGAAATCGGGGACACTGAAGCTTTCTTT,CASSEIGDTEAFF
TRBJ2-7,TRBV19,NA,NA,TGTGCCAGTAGTATAGATCTTGGGACGCGGGGCTACGAGCAGTACTTC,CASSIDLGTRGYEQYF
TRBJ2-7,TRBV30,NA,NA,TGTGCCTCCCGGTACGAGCAGTACTTC,CASRYEQYF
TRBJ1-2,TRBV29-1,few,TRBD1,TGCAGCGGTTCATCTCCGGGACAGGGGTATGGCTACACCTTC,CSGSSPGQGYGYTF
TRBJ2-1,TRBV2,few,NA,TGTGCCAGCAGTGCCCGGCAGGGGTCCTACAATGAGCAGTTCTTC,CASSARQGSYNEQFF
TRBJ2-1,TRBV7-9,once,NA,TGTGCCAGCAGCCCCAAGCGGATAAGCGGTGCTGCCTACAATGAGCAGTTCTTC,CASSPKRISGAAYNEQFF
TRBJ2-1,TRBV4-1,once,TRBD1,TGCGCCAGCAGCCAAGAGGACAGGGGTTACAATGAGCAGTTCTTC,CASSQEDRGYNEQFF
TRBJ2-1,TRBV5-1,few,NA,TGCGCCAGCAGTACAGTGTATGAGCAGTTCTTC,CASSTVYEQFF
TRBJ2-7,TRBV6-5,NA,TRBD1,TGTGCCAGCAGCTCGGGACAGGGGTACGAGCAGTACTTC,CASSSGQGYEQYF
TRBJ2-7,TRBV5-1,few,NA,TGCGCCAGCAGCTTGGGGACAGCCGAGCAGTACTTC,CASSLGTAEQYF
TRBJ2-7,TRBV5-1,few,TRBD1,TGCGCCAGCAGCGGGGGACAGGGTTTGTACGAGCAGTACTTC,CASSGGQGLYEQYF
TRBJ1-1,TRBV2,NA,NA,TGTGCCAGCCAGCCGGGAAAGAACACTGAAGCTTTCTTT,CASQPGKNTEAFF
TRBJ1-1,TRBV5-4,NA,TRBD1,TGTGCCAGCAGCTTGACCAGACAGGGCACTGAAGCTTTCTTT,CASSLTRQGTEAFF
TRBJ2-3,TRBV6-5,NA,NA,TGTGCCAGCAGTCCAAGTGGCGGGGGCACAGATACGCAGTATTTT,CASSPSGGGTDTQYF
TRBJ1-1,TRBV21-1,few,NA,TGTGCCAGCAGCAAGGTTGGACAGCGAAACACTGAAGCTTTCTTT,CASSKVGQRNTEAFF
TRBJ1-6,TRBV6-5,NA,TRBD1,TGTGCCAGCAGTTACACAGGGGGCGATTCCCCCCTCCACTTT,CASSYTGGDSPLHF
TRBJ2-3,TRBV6-1,once,TRBD2,TGTGCCAGCAGAACGGGGGGGTCACAAGATACGCAGTATTTT,CASRTGGSQDTQYF
TRBJ1-2,TRBV6-1,NA,NA,TGTGCCAGCAGTGAAGCGCTCGGACAAAATTCCTATGGCTACACCTTC,CASSEALGQNSYGYTF
TRBJ2-1,TRBV5-1,once,NA,TGCGCCAGCAGCTTGGACGAGGCAGGGGCCTACAATGAGCAGTTCTTC,CASSLDEAGAYNEQFF
TRBJ2-2,TRBV28,NA,TRBD2,TGTGCCAGCATAAGGAGCGGGGGAGGCGGGGAGCTGTTTTTT,CASIRSGGGGELFF
TRBJ1-2,TRBV27,NA,NA,TGTGCCAGCAGTTTAAGCTATCTCTCTGGCTACACCTTC,CASSLSYLSGYTF
TRBJ1-4,TRBV7-2,few,TRBD1,TGTGCCAGCAGGATGGACAGGGATGAAAAACTGTTTTTT,CASRMDRDEKLFF
TRBJ1-1,TRBV19,NA,NA,TGTGCCAGTAGTATAGATTGGGGGGGCCCCTTGGGCACTGAAGCTTTCTTT,CASSIDWGGPLGTEAFF
TRBJ1-5,TRBV25-1,NA,NA,TGTGCCAGCAGTGATATGGGCTCTCATCAGCCCCAGCATTTT,CASSDMGSHQPQHF
TRBJ1-1,TRBV11-3,NA,TRBD1,TGTGCCAGCAGCCATCGCGGGACAGAGAACACTGAAGCTTTCTTT,CASSHRGTENTEAFF
TRBJ2-1,TRBV9,NA,TRBD2,TGTGCCAGCAGCCAGTCGGGACTAGCAAGGGATGAGCAGTTCTTC,CASSQSGLARDEQFF